Each of the 14 T cell receptor beta chains below was sequenced from the same sample in a study of blood T cells in healthy people across ages. A second PCR of about 7 to 12 cycles used a sample-barcoded 5' primer and a J-beta primer mix. TCRdb re-called the 5' RACE reads with MiXCR, one entry per CDR3 protein. The sample contains about 800,000 distinct CDR3 sequences, about 25% of which appear only once. The sample also formed part of further work on T cells of mothers and their children.

Sequenced input: blood. These receptors all stem from a boy between 10 and 17 years old in good health.

This clonotype has only a few counts. The CDR3: CASRDNHQETQYF. The DNA of the CDR3 is TGTGCCAGCAGGGATAATCACCAAGAGACCCAGTACTTC. The V gene is TRBV6-2 or TRBV6-3, the J gene TRBJ2-5; no definite D call. Between the trimmed V and J ends, which lost 6 bases and 0 bases, there was a span of 8 bases. Germline assignment: CDR1 MNHEY and CDR2 SVGEGT. This CDR3 has 13 residues.

This clonotype was counted between two and nine times. This chain connects TRBV20-1 to TRBJ2-7, with D unclear. This CDR3 is 13 amino acids long. Germline V gene lookup returns CDR1 DFQATT and CDR2 SNEGSKA (reference sequence). V was pared by 2 bases and J by 4 bases, with 12 bases between. The CDR3 sequence: CSARRQSSYEQYF. The CDR3, as DNA: TGCAGTGCTAGAAGGCAGTCTTCGTACGAGCAGTACTTC.

There are a few counts of this clonotype. V gene TRBV14 combines with J gene TRBJ2-1, with 8 bases lining up with TRBD1. The J call may be in error: the DNA end matches TRBJ2-5 better. The CDR3 runs to 15 residues. Germline CDR1 is SGHDN and CDR2 is FVKESK. The CDR3: CASSQGRGLEETQYF. The CDR3, as DNA: TGTGCCAGCAGCCAAGGCAGGGGGCTCGAGGAGACCCAGTACTTC.

This sequence joins TRBV14 and TRBJ2-7, with TRBD1 matching over 8 bases. V lost 2 bases and J lost 4; bases outside the gene matches: 7. Germline-derived CDR1 and CDR2 are SGHDN and FVKESK. The CDR3 extends over 15 amino acids. For the CDR3, the DNA is TGTGCCAGCAGCCAAAGGGGACAGGTCCTTTACGAGCAGTACTTC. This sequence encodes CASSQRGQVLYEQYF.

The rearrangement joins TRBV2 to TRBJ2-3; D is possibly TRBD1 (5 bases). CDR1 SNHLY and CDR2 FYNNEI come from the germline V gene. This CDR3 contains 13 residues. V was shortened by 6 bases and J by 3 bases, with 10 bases between the two germline ends. CDR3 sequence reads: CASRSGLTDTQYF. Here the CDR3 DNA reads TGTGCCAGCAGATCAGGGTTGACAGATACGCAGTATTTT. The full variable domain, in which reference TRBV2 and TRBJ2-3 provide the parts outside the CDR3, is EPEVTQTPSHQVTQMGQEVILRCVPISNHLYFYWYRQILGQKVEFLVSFYNNEISEKSEIFDDQFSVERPDGSNFTLKIRSTKLEDSAMYFCASRSGLTDTQYFGPGTRLTVL.

The V gene is TRBV7-9, the J gene TRBJ2-5, with D possibly TRBD1 on 6 matching bases. Judging by the DNA end, TRBJ2-7 fits better; the J call may be wrong. The CDR3 extends over 14 amino acids. The germline V gene encodes CDR1 SEHNR and CDR2 FQNEAQ (reference sequence). CDR3 DNA sequence: TGTGCCAGCAGCTCCAACAGGGTCGGGTACGAGCAGTACTTC. Amino acid sequence: CASSSNRVGYEQYF.

The genes are TRBV29-1 and TRBJ2-1; a weak D match, TRBD2 (6 bases). The V and J ends lost 3 bases and 9 bases respectively, with 6 bases between them. The CDR3 sequence is 10 residues long. Germline CDR1 and CDR2: SQVTM and ANQGSEA. CDR3 sequence reads: CSVDGGEQFF. The CDR3 nucleotides are TGCAGCGTTGACGGGGGTGAGCAGTTCTTC.

The V call is TRBV10-2, the J call TRBJ2-2, with TRBD1 as a possible D gene (6 bases). Trimming left V 10 bases short and J 7 bases short, with 13 bases between. The CDR3 sequence is 12 residues long. CDR1 and CDR2 (germline): WSHSY, SAAADI. The CDR3, as DNA: TGCGCCAACAGGGTCGGCAGCGGGGAGCTGTTTTTT. Translating gives CANRVGSGELFF.

This clonotype has only a few counts. This rearrangement joins TRBV18 to TRBJ1-3; TRBD1 aligns across 7 bases. The CDR3 is 13 amino acids. CDR1 and CDR2 from the germline V gene are KGHSH and LQKENI. The junction had 5 bases not matched to a gene; V was cut back by 8 bases and J by 4 bases. This CDR3 is CASEGGAGNTIYF. The CDR3 DNA reads as TGTGCCAGCGAAGGGGGCGCCGGAAACACCATATATTTT.

V and J are TRBV3-1 and TRBJ2-5, with D unclear. V lost 1 base and J lost 5, with 8 bases in between. Looked up from germline, CDR1 is LGHDT and CDR2 is YNNKEL (reference sequence). The CDR3 contains 13 residues. As DNA, the CDR3 is TGTGCCAGCAGCCAAGCACCACCGGAGACCCAGTACTTC. It is translated as CASSQAPPETQYF.

In this sample, this clonotype turned up a few times. The chain employs TRBV20-1 and TRBJ2-5; 9 bases line up with TRBD1. Per germline, CDR1 DFQATT and CDR2 SNEGSKA (reference sequence). V shed 3 bases, J shed 5 bases, and the junction held 13 bases outside the gene matches. The CDR3 is made up of 16 amino acids. The CDR3 sequence is CSARVWDRVVGETQYF. The CDR3 DNA sequence: TGCAGTGCTAGGGTCTGGGACAGGGTAGTCGGGGAGACCCAGTACTTC.

This clonotype was observed a handful of times. The V and J genes are TRBV24-1 and TRBJ1-2; 7 positions match TRBD1. The CDR3 runs 14 residues. Germline V gene data show CDR1 as KGHDR and CDR2 as SFDVKD. J gave up 1 base and V 2 bases, and 0 bases lay outside the gene matches. This CDR3 reads CATSDWDSNYGYTF. In DNA, the CDR3 is TGTGCCACCAGTGATTGGGACAGTAACTATGGCTACACCTTC.

The chain employs TRBV4-3 and TRBJ1-1; 10 positions match TRBD1. The germline V gene encodes CDR1 LGHNA and CDR2 YSLEER. V was clipped by 1 base and J by 5 bases; unmatched bases: 4. The CDR3 runs to 15 residues. The CDR3: CASSQVTGGKTEAFF. CDR3 DNA: TGCGCCAGCAGCCAAGTGACAGGGGGCAAAACTGAAGCTTTCTTT.

This clonotype came up a few times. V usage is TRBV27 and J usage is TRBJ1-1, with TRBD1 as a possible D gene (5 bases). The germline V gene encodes CDR1 MNHEY and CDR2 SMNVEV (reference sequence). This CDR3 has 15 residues. Trimming removed 0 bases at V and 5 bases at J, with 13 bases between. The CDR3 reads CASSLSPQGVTEAFF. CDR3 nucleotides: TGTGCCAGCAGTTTATCCCCCCAGGGAGTTACTGAAGCTTTCTTT.